This TCR beta chain came from a study of cytomegalovirus exposure and HLA in healthy donors. Overall study: There were some 120 million unique TCR beta sequences, drawn from about 190 million T cells, in an earlier analysis. There were 350 to 450 genotyped donors. Of these, roughly 80% fell in the genetic ancestry cluster associated with self-reported Caucasian donors.

Both 60 Vbeta primers and 13 Jbeta primers went into the PCR. Using immunoSEQ multiplex PCR, the repertoire was profiled, and TCRdb retains in-frame clones only, with some absent. Among about 160,000 clones listed, around 79% were seen once. CDR1 SGHAT and CDR2 FQNNGV come from the germline V gene. The CDR3 is made up of 14 amino acids. Trimming removed 3 bases from V and 1 base from J, with 10 bases in between. Input material: PBMCs. The rearrangement uses TRBV11-2 and TRBJ2-7; D remains ambiguous. The sequence was collected from a woman between 50 and 59 years old in good health and CMV-seropositive. CDR3 DNA: TGTGCCAGCAGCTTGTGGCAGTTTTCCTACGAGCAGTACTTC. It encodes CASSLWQFSYEQYF.